The T cell receptor beta chain under discussion was sequenced for a study of blood T cell repertoires in COVID-19. Overall study: Spain, Italy and the United States supplied samples that represented acute and convalescent COVID-19.

Original handling: The authors estimated nucleated cell counts from reference gene primer amplification. Sequenced by immunoSEQ multiplex PCR; TCRdb stores in-frame clones only, minus some. The V and J calls and clone size come from that table; D and trimming were worked out from the DNA. The table lists over 200,000 clones, roughly nine tenths of them singletons, with around 6.5% in the top ten. Trimming shortened V by 5 bases and J by 2 bases, and 12 bases separated the two germline ends. In germline, CDR1 is MDHEN, CDR2 SYDVKM. The CDR3 contains 15 residues. This sequence originates from a man aged 55 to 70 who had recovered from COVID-19. The sequencing input was peripheral blood. The chain combines TRBV28 with TRBJ2-2; TRBD1 might be the D (5 bases). Written as DNA, the CDR3 is TGTGCCAGCAGTGGGCCGCAGGGAAACACCGGGGAGCTGTTTTTT. Its translation is CASSGPQGNTGELFF.